The 31 T cell receptor beta chains listed next were all sequenced from one sample in a study of CD8+ T cells in alopecia areata. TCR sequencing used cDNA made by reverse transcription of extracted RNA. The repertoire was sequenced with immunoSEQ multiplex PCR; TCRdb's copy has only in-frame clones and lacks some. This sample has around 65,000 clones, with approximately 43% found just once. The starting material was CD8+ T cells sorted from blood, obtained at week 0. These receptors originate from a human donor with alopecia areata.

This clone occurred a few times. The V call is TRBV18, the J call TRBJ2-1; no reliable D call. Per germline, CDR1 KGHSH and CDR2 LQKENI. Trimming stripped 3 bases from V and 3 bases from J, with 3 bases between. The CDR3 totals 12 residues. The CDR3 region has the DNA TGTGCCAGCTCACCCGGCTACAATGAGCAGTTCTTC. Translating gives CASSPGYNEQFF.

CDR3 sequence reads: CASSLDGILYNEQFF. The CDR3 DNA reads TGCGCCAGCAGCTTAGACGGAATCCTTTACAATGAGCAGTTCTTC. The chain carries TRBV5-1 and TRBJ2-1; D uncertain. Between the trimmed V and J ends, which lost 2 bases and 4 bases, there was a span of 13 bases. Germline lookup yields CDR1 SGHRS and CDR2 YFSETQ. The CDR3 is made up of 15 amino acids.

This clone was recorded a few times. This sequence joins TRBV7-9 and TRBJ1-1; perhaps TRBD1 as D (5 bases). The V end lost 1 base, the J end lost 4 bases, and 19 bases lay between the germline ends. This CDR3 is built from 17 residues. Looked up from germline, CDR1 is SEHNR and CDR2 is FQNEAQ (reference sequence). Here the CDR3 reads CASSLVGRGRSGTEAFF. The CDR3 nucleotides are TGTGCCAGCAGCTTAGTAGGTAGGGGCCGGTCGGGCACTGAAGCTTTCTTT.

The V gene is TRBV5-1, the J gene TRBJ2-7, with D possibly TRBD1 on 6 matching bases. This CDR3 has 13 amino acids. The germline V gene has CDR1 SGHRS and CDR2 YFSETQ. V was trimmed by 3 bases and J by 5 bases, leaving 12 bases between them. CDR3 DNA sequence: TGCGCCAGCAGCTCCACCACAGGGAACGAGCAGTACTTC. Residues: CASSSTTGNEQYF.

V and J are TRBV29-1 and TRBJ1-4; no firm D call. Germline V CDR1 and CDR2: SQVTM, ANQGSEA. Trimming removed 3 bases from V and 5 bases from J, with 1 base in between. The CDR3 has 10 amino acids. As DNA, the CDR3 is TGCAGCGTTGAGAATGAAAAACTGTTTTTT. It translates to CSVENEKLFF. The whole variable domain, filled in from reference TRBV29-1 and TRBJ1-4, reads SAVISQKPSRDICQRGTSLTIQCQVDSQVTMMFWYRQQPGQSLTLIATANQGSEATYESGFVIDKFPISRPNLTFSTLTVSNMSPEDSSIYLCSVENEKLFFGSGTQLSVL.

The chain employs TRBV29-1 and TRBJ2-7, with unresolved D. The CDR3 contains 11 residues. CDR1 is SQVTM, CDR2 ANQGSEA, per germline. V gave up 6 bases and J gave up 7 bases, with 13 bases separating them. CDR3 in amino acids: CSVEDGVEQYF. CDR3 coding DNA: TGCAGCGTCGAGGATGGAGTTGAGCAGTACTTC.

The chain links TRBV29-1 to TRBJ2-3, with 8 bases fitting TRBD2. There are 15 residues in the CDR3. Germline V gene data show CDR1 as SQVTM and CDR2 as ANQGSEA. J was trimmed by 0 bases and V by 6 bases; bases with no gene match: 8. The DNA of the CDR3 is TGCAGCGTGGTCGGGCTAGCGGGCAGCACAGATACGCAGTATTTT. Protein product: CSVVGLAGSTDTQYF.

A few counts support this clone. The chain has TRBV23-1 and TRBJ2-3; 9 positions match TRBD2. Being an ORF, TRBV23-1 has a function that is uncertain. V gave up 6 bases and J gave up 1 base; unmatched junction bases: 8. The CDR3 covers 16 residues. CDR3 sequence (DNA): TGCGCCAGCAGCTCTCTAGCGGGACGCCGCACAGATACGCAGTATTTT. Translation gives CASSSLAGRRTDTQYF.

This clone has a handful of counts. The junction departs from the called germline gene at one end, perhaps through a read error. V is TRBV29-1 and J is TRBJ2-1, with D tentatively TRBD2 (6 bases). CDR3 length: 12 amino acids. Germline CDR1 is SQVTM and CDR2 is ANQGSEA. This chain's CDR3 is CSVEYGGSGGVF. DNA of the CDR3: TGCAGCGTTGAATATGGGGGGTCTGGAGGGGTCTTC.

V gene TRBV28 combines with J gene TRBJ2-7, with 7 bases matching TRBD1. J was trimmed by 5 bases and V by 3 bases; bases with no gene match: 7. The CDR3 contains 14 residues. Germline CDR1 is MDHEN and CDR2 is SYDVKM. The CDR3 region has the DNA TGTGCCAGCAGTTTGAACAGGGGCATCGACGAGCAGTACTTC. This translates into CASSLNRGIDEQYF.

The chain couples TRBV4-2 to TRBJ2-5, with D maybe TRBD2 (6 bases). The end of the DNA fits TRBJ2-7 better, so the J call may be wrong. The length of the CDR3 is 13 residues. Germline V lookup: CDR1 LGHNA, CDR2 YNFKEQ. CDR3 DNA: TGTGCCAGCAGGGGACTCTCGGCCTACGAGCAGTACTTC. This sequence encodes CASRGLSAYEQYF.

This clone appeared a few times. The chain recombines TRBV29-1 with TRBJ2-7; D possibly uses TRBD1 or TRBD2 (5 bases each). Germline-derived CDR1 and CDR2 are SQVTM and ANQGSEA. The CDR3 extends over 14 amino acids. V lost 4 bases and J lost 0, with 13 bases in between. The CDR3 DNA sequence: TGCAGCGTTGCCGTCCGGGACCGCTCCTACGAGCAGTACTTC. Translated: CSVAVRDRSYEQYF.

This clone has a handful of counts. V gene TRBV19 combines with J gene TRBJ1-4; D ambiguous. V lost 3 bases and J 8 bases, leaving 7 bases between the germline ends. This CDR3 has 12 amino acids. CDR1 and CDR2 (germline): LNHDA, SQIVND (reference sequence). Here the CDR3 DNA reads TGTGCCAGTAGTATGACGGGAGAAAAACTGTTTTTT. It translates to CASSMTGEKLFF.

This sequence joins TRBV20-1 and TRBJ2-1; no clear D gene. V was cut by 4 bases and J by 6 bases, with 1 base left in between. The germline V gene encodes CDR1 DFQATT and CDR2 SNEGSKA (reference sequence). The CDR3 is 9 amino acids. CDR3 loop: CSATNEQFF. CDR3 coding DNA: TGCAGTGCTACCAATGAGCAGTTCTTC.

This chain joins TRBV7-9 and TRBJ2-1, with D perhaps assigned TRBD1 or TRBD2 (5 bases each). The CDR3 runs 14 residues. CDR1 SEHNR and CDR2 FQNEAQ come from the germline V gene (reference sequence). V lost 7 bases and J 4 bases, leaving 14 bases between the germline ends. CDR3 coding DNA: TGTGCCAGCACCGGGACGGGAATGTACAATGAGCAGTTCTTC. It is translated as CASTGTGMYNEQFF.

This clone occurred a few times. V gene TRBV30 combines with J gene TRBJ2-2; no firm D call. The CDR3 is made up of 11 amino acids. Germline loops: CDR1 GTSNPN, CDR2 SVGIG (reference sequence). Trimming cost V 2 bases and J 6 bases, with 4 bases left between them. The CDR3 protein is CAWSSAGELFF. The CDR3 DNA follows: TGTGCCTGGAGTTCAGCCGGGGAGCTGTTTTTT.

This clone was seen a few times. The J gene is TRBJ2-5, the V gene TRBV29-1; D gene uncertain. Deletions cut 4 bases from V and 5 bases from J, with 5 bases between. Per the germline V gene, CDR1 is SQVTM and CDR2 is ANQGSEA. The CDR3 is 10 residues long. CDR3 nucleotide sequence: TGCAGCGTTGGGATGGAGACCCAGTACTTC. Translating it yields CSVGMETQYF.

The chain joins TRBV18 to TRBJ2-7; TRBD2 might be the D (6 bases). The CDR3 consists of 13 residues. Looked up from germline, CDR1 is KGHSH and CDR2 is LQKENI. V was cut by 0 bases and J by 3 bases, with 6 bases left in between. The CDR3 sequence: CASSPPGGYEQYF. In nucleotides, the CDR3 is TGTGCCAGCTCACCACCGGGAGGCTACGAGCAGTACTTC.

The chain has TRBV29-1 and TRBJ2-7; perhaps TRBD1 as D (5 bases). Deletions cut 4 bases from V and 0 bases from J, with 7 bases between. Germline V gene sequence: CDR1 SQVTM, CDR2 ANQGSEA. The length of the CDR3 is 12 residues. The CDR3 DNA reads as TGCAGCGTTGGGGGCCCCTCCTACGAGCAGTACTTC. It yields the protein CSVGGPSYEQYF.

The CDR3 nucleotides are TGCGCCAGCAGCTTTTCTAGAGACCACAATGAGCAGTTCTTC. Protein: CASSFSRDHNEQFF. The chain links TRBV5-1 to TRBJ2-1, with D hard to call. Trimming removed 2 bases from V and 5 bases from J, with 11 bases in between. The CDR3 covers 14 residues. CDR1 is SGHRS and CDR2 is YFSETQ in the germline V gene.

To note about this clone: Its ends do not fully match the called genes, so a read error is possible. The chain has TRBV11-2 and TRBJ2-1; a possible D gene is TRBD2 (6 bases). CDR1 and CDR2 from the germline V gene are SGHAT and FQNNGV. The CDR3 has 13 residues. The CDR3 DNA reads TGTGCCAGCAGCTTAAGCTCAGGCGGGACCCCGCTCTTC. This gives the protein CASSLSSGGTPLF.

The chain uses TRBV29-1 and TRBJ2-5; 9 positions agree with TRBD1. With V trimmed by 3 bases and J by 1 base, 3 bases remained unmatched. From germline, CDR1 is SQVTM and CDR2 ANQGSEA. The CDR3 sequence is 14 residues long. This chain's CDR3 is CSVDGTGTQETQYF. The CDR3 region has the DNA TGCAGCGTTGACGGGACAGGGACCCAAGAGACCCAGTACTTC.

The chain employs TRBV2 and TRBJ1-4, with 9 bases lining up with TRBD1. The V segment lost 1 base and the J segment 8 bases; nucleotides outside the gene matches: 5. CDR3 size: 15 residues. Germline V lookup: CDR1 SNHLY, CDR2 FYNNEI. CDR3 DNA sequence: TGTGCCAGCAGTGAAGAGGGACAGGGCGGGGAAAAACTGTTTTTT. Translation gives CASSEEGQGGEKLFF. Variable domain in full (rest from reference TRBV2 and TRBJ1-4): EPEVTQTPSHQVTQMGQEVILRCVPISNHLYFYWYRQILGQKVEFLVSFYNNEISEKSEIFDDQFSVERPDGSNFTLKIRSTKLEDSAMYFCASSEEGQGGEKLFFGSGTQLSVL.

This chain links TRBV6-1 with TRBJ2-5; tentative D call: TRBD2 (5 bases). The germline gives CDR1 MNHNS, CDR2 SASEGT. V was cut by 7 bases and J by 2 bases, with 14 bases left in between. This CDR3 contains 14 residues. The CDR3 spells CASMFRDLQETQYF. The CDR3 nucleotides read TGTGCCAGCATGTTTCGGGATCTTCAAGAGACCCAGTACTTC.

This clone was seen a handful of times. The J gene is TRBJ2-1, the V gene TRBV4-2; D remains ambiguous. The V gene lost 6 bases and the J gene lost 2 bases, with 17 bases spanning the gap. Germline loops: CDR1 LGHNA, CDR2 YNFKEQ. The CDR3 loop spans 16 amino acids. The CDR3 sequence: CASRGPGRSPYNEQFF. As DNA, the CDR3 is TGTGCCAGCAGAGGCCCAGGACGAAGCCCCTACAATGAGCAGTTCTTC.

The CDR3, as DNA: TGCGCCAGCAGTGGGGGACTAGCGGGTTACAATGAGCAGTTCTTC. This encodes CASSGGLAGYNEQFF. V is TRBV10-1 and J is TRBJ2-1, with TRBD2 matching 12 bases. After removal of 4 bases from V and 4 bases from J, the junction contained 2 bases not matched to a gene. Germline V gene sequence: CDR1 WNHNN, CDR2 SYGVQD (reference sequence). There are 15 residues in the CDR3.

The rearrangement joins TRBV7-6 to TRBJ2-3, with TRBD1 matching 9 bases. The V and J ends lost 3 bases and 4 bases, in that order; junction bases with no gene match: 8. CDR3 length equals 16 residues. Germline V CDR1 and CDR2: SGHVS, FNYEAQ. The CDR3: CASSFRDRGFPDTQYF. In DNA, the CDR3 is TGTGCCAGCAGCTTTCGCGACAGGGGGTTCCCAGATACGCAGTATTTT.

The chain links TRBV19 to TRBJ1-1; the D is unclear. The CDR3 runs 12 residues. The V gene lost 5 bases and the J gene lost 4 bases, with 8 bases spanning the gap. Germline CDR1 is LNHDA and CDR2 is SQIVND (reference sequence). The CDR3 nucleotides read TGTGCCAGTAGTCCAGCGGGCACTGAAGCTTTCTTT. Its protein product is CASSPAGTEAFF.

DNA of the CDR3: TGTGCCTGGAGTACAGGGGACGCCGGCTCTGGAAACACCATATATTTT. Its translation is CAWSTGDAGSGNTIYF. This sequence joins TRBV30 and TRBJ1-3; 7 positions agree with TRBD1. This CDR3 spans 16 amino acids. J gave up 0 bases and V 2 bases, and 7 bases lay outside the gene matches. CDR1 and CDR2 (germline): GTSNPN, SVGIG (reference sequence).

The chain recombines TRBV27 with TRBJ2-3; maybe TRBD1 (5 bases). Germline lookup yields CDR1 MNHEY and CDR2 SMNVEV (reference sequence). This CDR3 is 17 amino acids long. Between the trimmed V and J ends, which lost 5 bases and 0 bases, there was a span of 18 bases. CDR3 region: CASSAITGALSTDTQYF. The CDR3 DNA reads as TGTGCCAGCAGTGCGATAACAGGCGCGCTTAGCACAGATACGCAGTATTTT.

The table lists this clone with a few counts. The chain employs TRBV29-1 and TRBJ2-7; possible D gene TRBD1, 6 bases. CDR1 SQVTM and CDR2 ANQGSEA come from the germline V gene. Trimming pared 4 bases from V and 6 bases from J, leaving 13 bases between. CDR3 length: 12 residues. The CDR3 protein is CSVGGQVGEQYF. Written as DNA, the CDR3 is TGCAGCGTTGGGGGGCAGGTCGGCGAGCAGTACTTC.